Below, 23 T cell receptor beta chains from the same sample are listed, as sequenced in a study of blood T cell repertoires in COVID-19. The method was immunoSEQ multiplex PCR; TCRdb's version includes in-frame clones alone and lacks a portion of them. The table includes under 300,000 clones, roughly 90% detected once. Input material: peripheral blood. The source is a man in his fifties or sixties who had recovered from COVID-19.

This clone was picked up one time. The gene calls are TRBV30 and TRBJ1-5; 8 bases fit TRBD1. The CDR3 loop spans 13 amino acids. Trimming at V came to 7 bases and at J to 7 bases, leaving 9 bases not matched to a gene. The germline gives CDR1 GTSNPN, CDR2 SVGIG (reference sequence). The CDR3 loop is CAFTDRVGQPQHF. The CDR3 DNA is TGTGCCTTCACGGACAGGGTAGGGCAGCCCCAGCATTTT.

This rearrangement joins TRBV18 to TRBJ1-6, with a weak D call TRBD1 (5 bases). Trimming pared 3 bases from V and 9 bases from J, leaving 12 bases between. CDR3 length: 14 amino acids. Germline CDR1 KGHSH, CDR2 LQKENI. CDR3 amino acids: CASSPTERGSPLHF. The CDR3 nucleotides are TGTGCCAGCTCACCGACGGAAAGGGGTTCACCCCTCCACTTT.

V is TRBV11-2 and J is TRBJ2-3, with 7 bases that match TRBD1. Germline CDR1 is SGHAT and CDR2 is FQNNGV. The CDR3 sequence is 16 residues long. J was trimmed by 2 bases and V by 1 base; bases with no gene match: 6. The CDR3 nucleotides read TGTGCCAGCAGCTTAGTCCCGGGACAGATCACAGATACGCAGTATTTT. Residues: CASSLVPGQITDTQYF.

The chain combines TRBV5-1 with TRBJ1-1, with D possibly matching TRBD1 (5 bases). V was pared by 0 bases and J by 0 bases, with 15 bases between. Per the germline V gene, CDR1 is SGHRS and CDR2 is YFSETQ. This CDR3 is built from 17 residues. In DNA form, the CDR3 reads TGCGCCAGCAGCTTGGGGGGTAACAGGAATATGAACACTGAAGCTTTCTTT. Translation: CASSLGGNRNMNTEAFF.

V is TRBV27 and J is TRBJ2-1, with 10 bases that match TRBD2. Germline loops: CDR1 MNHEY, CDR2 SMNVEV (reference sequence). With 2 bases clipped from V and 2 bases from J, the junction kept 6 bases outside the gene matches. The CDR3 has 17 residues. CDR3 nucleotides: TGTGCCAGCAGTTTAGGGGTTAGCGGGGGGACCTACAATGAGCAGTTCTTC. Protein sequence: CASSLGVSGGTYNEQFF.

This chain uses TRBV7-2 with TRBJ2-3; D may be TRBD1 (6 bases). The CDR3 has 15 amino acids. V dropped 1 base and J dropped 3 bases, with 11 bases sitting between them. Germline CDR1 SGHTA, CDR2 FQGNSA. In DNA form, the CDR3 reads TGTGCCAGCAGCTTAGTACAGGGAGCAACAGATACGCAGTATTTT. Its protein product is CASSLVQGATDTQYF. The full variable domain, its missing parts supplied by reference TRBV7-2 and TRBJ2-3, is GAGVSQSPSNKVTEKGKDVELRCDPISGHTALYWYRQSLGQGLEFLIYFQGNSAPDKSGLPSDRFSAERTGGSVSTLTIQRTQQEDSAVYLCASSLVQGATDTQYFGPGTRLTVL.

The genes are TRBV18 and TRBJ2-4; 7 bases align to TRBD1. Per the germline V gene, CDR1 is KGHSH and CDR2 is LQKENI. The V segment lost 3 bases and the J segment 3 bases; nucleotides outside the gene matches: 8. This CDR3 spans 16 amino acids. The CDR3 region has the DNA TGTGCCAGCTCACCCCCGACAGGGCTCTACAAAAACATTCAGTACTTC. Translated, it gives CASSPPTGLYKNIQYF.

This chain joins TRBV5-1 and TRBJ2-1; 8 bases match TRBD2. J was trimmed by 2 bases and V by 0 bases; bases with no gene match: 1. This CDR3 has 15 amino acids. Germline V CDR1 and CDR2: SGHRS, YFSETQ. The CDR3 here is CASSLAGGAYNEQFF. As DNA, the CDR3 is TGCGCCAGCAGCTTGGCCGGGGGGGCCTACAATGAGCAGTTCTTC.

The chain employs TRBV7-2 and TRBJ2-5, with 7 bases that match TRBD1. This CDR3 region has 15 residues. V shed 5 bases and J 1 base; nucleotides not matched to a gene: 7. The V gene's germline CDR1 is SGHTA and CDR2 FQGNSA. The CDR3 loop is CASSLTGTAQETQYF. The CDR3 bases are TGTGCCAGCAGCCTCACCGGGACAGCCCAAGAGACCCAGTACTTC.

The chain carries TRBV5-1 and TRBJ2-3; 9 bases line up with TRBD1. The CDR3 has 15 residues. Per germline, CDR1 SGHRS and CDR2 YFSETQ. V gave up 6 bases and J gave up 4 bases; unmatched junction bases: 9. The CDR3 sequence: CASKNRGQSSDTQYF. The CDR3 coding sequence is TGCGCCAGCAAGAACAGGGGGCAAAGTTCAGATACGCAGTATTTT.

This sequence joins TRBV10-2 and TRBJ2-7, with D perhaps matching TRBD1 (5 bases). V shed 2 bases and J shed 6 bases, with 14 bases lying between them. This CDR3 region has 14 residues. Per germline, CDR1 WSHSY and CDR2 SAAADI. This CDR3 reads CASSEGSLGVEQYV. In nucleotides, the CDR3 is TGCGCCAGCAGTGAGGGTTCGTTAGGGGTCGAGCAGTACGTC.

The CDR3 sequence is CASSYSADTRNSPLHF. The CDR3 DNA sequence: TGTGCCAGCAGTTACTCCGCGGACACAAGGAATTCACCCCTCCACTTT. The chain combines TRBV6-5 with TRBJ1-6, with TRBD1 as a possible D gene (5 bases). V shed 0 bases and J shed 7 bases, with 13 bases lying between them. CDR1 and CDR2 from the germline V gene are MNHEY and SVGAGI. There are 16 residues in the CDR3.

This rearrangement joins TRBV20-1 to TRBJ1-5; no clear D gene. Germline CDR1 is DFQATT and CDR2 is SNEGSKA (reference sequence). Trimming took 3 bases from V and 10 from J, leaving 4 bases between them. The CDR3 covers 9 residues. The DNA for the CDR3 is TGCAGTGCTAGCGTTCCCCAGCATTTT. Its protein is CSASVPQHF.

The chain's CDR3 is CASSQPNRGQSPLHF. In nucleotides, the CDR3 is TGTGCCAGCAGCCAACCCAACAGGGGGCAATCACCCCTCCACTTT. The J gene is TRBJ1-6, the V gene TRBV3-1 (or the pseudogene TRBV3-2); 9 bases match TRBD1. The J segment lost 10 bases and the V segment lost 2 bases, leaving 6 bases of the junction unmatched. Germline V CDR1 and CDR2: LGHDT, YNNKEL (reference sequence). The CDR3 is made up of 15 amino acids.

The chain employs TRBV24-1 and TRBJ1-2; the match to TRBD1 covers 7 bases. V gave up 7 bases and J gave up 3 bases; unmatched junction bases: 10. CDR1 is KGHDR, CDR2 SFDVKD, per germline. The CDR3 contains 15 residues. The CDR3 nucleotides read TGTGCCACCAGCCCCTCGGGGCAGGGGGACTATGGCTACACCTTC. Its translation is CATSPSGQGDYGYTF.

V and J are TRBV28 and TRBJ2-3; 11 bases map to TRBD2. Germline V lookup: CDR1 MDHEN, CDR2 SYDVKM. V lost 1 base and J lost 2; bases outside the gene matches: 8. The CDR3 totals 18 residues. In DNA, the CDR3 is TGTGCCAGCAGTTTATTACTAGCGGGGGCCAGGAACACAGATACGCAGTATTTT. It specifies CASSLLLAGARNTDTQYF.

This chain links TRBV6-5 with TRBJ2-7; TRBD2 aligns across 9 bases. CDR3 length: 15 amino acids. The V gene's germline CDR1 is MNHEY and CDR2 SVGAGI. J lost 4 bases, V lost 9 bases, and 13 bases had no gene match. CDR3 in amino acids: CASHSGGTNPYEQYF. In DNA form, the CDR3 reads TGTGCCAGTCACAGCGGGGGGACAAATCCTTACGAGCAGTACTTC.

The chain has TRBV7-9 and TRBJ2-6; TRBD2 aligns across 10 bases. Germline CDR1 and CDR2: SEHNR and FQNEAQ (reference sequence). The trim removed 11 bases at V and 2 bases at J, leaving 6 bases unmatched. The CDR3 covers 15 residues. The CDR3 region is CAGELAGAGANVLTF. CDR3 sequence (DNA): TGTGCCGGGGAGCTAGCGGGGGCTGGGGCCAACGTCCTGACTTTC. The whole variable domain, remainder taken from reference TRBV7-9 and TRBJ2-6, is DTGVSQNPRHKITKRGQNVTFRCDPISEHNRLYWYRQTLGQGPEFLTYFQNEAQLEKSRLLSDRFSAERPKGSFSTLEIQRTEQGDSAMYLCAGELAGAGANVLTFGAGSRLTVL.

V gene TRBV6-1 combines with J gene TRBJ1-6; the match to TRBD1 covers 7 bases. The V gene end was trimmed by 6 bases and the J gene end by 6 bases; junction bases not matched to a gene: 2. CDR3 length equals 13 residues. The V gene's germline CDR1 is MNHNS and CDR2 SASEGT. The CDR3 reads CASRTGSNSPLHF. The CDR3 nucleotides are TGTGCCAGCAGGACAGGGAGTAATTCACCCCTCCACTTT.

This clone was counted a single time. CDR3 amino acids: CASTTGGLGTEAFF. As DNA, the CDR3 is TGTGCCAGCACAACAGGGGGCCTGGGCACTGAAGCTTTCTTT. V is TRBV28 and J is TRBJ1-1, with TRBD1 matching over 9 bases. This CDR3 comprises 14 residues. With 7 bases clipped from V and 4 bases from J, the junction kept 7 bases outside the gene matches. Germline CDR1 MDHEN, CDR2 SYDVKM.

The gene calls are TRBV12-5 and TRBJ1-2; TRBD1 agrees at 10 bases. The junction had 4 bases not matched to a gene; V was cut back by 2 bases and J by 7 bases. Germline V gene sequence: CDR1 LGHNT, CDR2 FRNRAP. The CDR3 spans 14 residues. The CDR3 coding sequence is TGTGCTAGTGGTTTGCCAGGGACAGGGGTTGGCTACACCTTC. As protein: CASGLPGTGVGYTF.

V usage is TRBV6-1 and J usage is TRBJ1-5, with 7 bases lining up with TRBD1. The CDR3 covers 20 residues. Looked up from germline, CDR1 is MNHNS and CDR2 is SASEGT. V lost 2 bases, J lost 1 base, and 17 bases stayed unmatched. The CDR3 region has the DNA TGTGCCAGCAGTGAAAGGGGGAAGGGACAGATAAGTTTAAGCAATCAGCCCCAGCATTTT. Its protein is CASSERGKGQISLSNQPQHF.

The gene calls are TRBV5-4 and TRBJ2-1, with 9 nucleotides matching TRBD2. Trimming took 3 bases from V and 0 from J; bases not matched to a gene: 4. CDR1 and CDR2 (germline): SGHNT, YYREEE (reference sequence). CDR3 size: 16 residues. The CDR3 bases are TGTGCCAGCAGCTCTAATAGCGGGGGCTCCTACAATGAGCAGTTCTTC. Its translation: CASSSNSGGSYNEQFF.